The 14 T cell receptor beta chains given below trace back to one sample, sequenced in a study of blood T cell repertoires in COVID-19. TCRdb's copy holds only in-frame clones and misses some; the assay was immunoSEQ multiplex PCR. The sample includes tens of thousands of clones, about 89% seen only once; the top ten take 8.3%. Sequenced: peripheral blood. These receptors were collected from a man aged 45 to 65 with active COVID-19.

The V gene is TRBV5-1, the J gene TRBJ2-3; 7 bases are a match to TRBD2. Looked up from germline, CDR1 is SGHRS and CDR2 is YFSETQ. V was clipped by 4 bases and J by 0 bases; unmatched bases: 5. The CDR3 loop spans 15 amino acids. The chain's CDR3 is CASSPGLPSTDTQYF. DNA of the CDR3: TGCGCCAGCAGCCCGGGACTACCTAGCACAGATACGCAGTATTTT.

Note on this clone: Other DNA variants within this sample encode the same CDR3. The CDR3 protein is CASSIGTGTYEQYF. CDR3 sequence (DNA): TGTGCCAGTAGTATCGGGACAGGGACCTACGAGCAGTACTTC. The chain has TRBV19 and TRBJ2-7; TRBD1 matches at 9 bases. Looked up from germline, CDR1 is LNHDA and CDR2 is SQIVND (reference sequence). The CDR3 contains 14 residues. After removal of 3 bases from V and 2 bases from J, the junction contained 2 bases not matched to a gene.

The V gene is TRBV7-3, the J gene TRBJ2-3, with 11 bases lining up with TRBD2. V was pared by 3 bases and J by 2 bases, with 10 bases of the junction left unmatched. Germline CDR1 SGHTA, CDR2 FQGTGA. The CDR3 runs 18 residues. CDR3 loop: CASSFLAGGRGDTDTQYF. DNA of the CDR3: TGTGCCAGCAGCTTCCTAGCGGGAGGAAGGGGAGACACAGATACGCAGTATTTT.

J is TRBJ1-1 and V is TRBV28; D is ambiguous. The V end was cut by 8 bases, the J end by 4 bases, with 8 bases between. Looked up from germline, CDR1 is MDHEN and CDR2 is SYDVKM. The CDR3 runs 11 residues. The CDR3 loop is CASSFPTEAFF. As DNA, the CDR3 is TGTGCCAGCTCCTTCCCCACTGAAGCTTTCTTT.

In the case of this clone: This sample also contains other DNA sequences that code for the same CDR3. This chain connects TRBV5-4 to TRBJ1-5; unclear D gene. V was shortened by 0 bases and J by 0 bases, with 4 bases between the two germline ends. The CDR3 spans 14 residues. The V gene's germline CDR1 is SGHNT and CDR2 YYREEE (reference sequence). The CDR3: CASSLGGSNQPQHF. In DNA form, the CDR3 reads TGTGCCAGCAGCTTGGGCGGTAGCAATCAGCCCCAGCATTTT.

The chain recombines TRBV28 with TRBJ1-2; 8 bases map to TRBD1. J lost 7 bases, V lost 4 bases, and 8 bases had no gene match. There are 14 residues in the CDR3. The germline V gene has CDR1 MDHEN and CDR2 SYDVKM. CDR3: CASSSTGEGGGYTF. CDR3 sequence (DNA): TGTGCCAGCAGTTCGACAGGGGAAGGTGGTGGCTACACCTTC.

The chain uses TRBV29-1 and TRBJ2-7; maybe TRBD2 (5 bases). Germline CDR1 reads SQVTM; CDR2 reads ANQGSEA. This CDR3 contains 12 residues. V gave up 4 bases and J gave up 5 bases, with 12 bases separating them. Written as DNA, the CDR3 is TGCAGCGTTGGGCCGGGAACGGACGAGCAGTACTTC. Encoded protein: CSVGPGTDEQYF.

The J gene is TRBJ2-1, the V gene TRBV30; 9 bases align to TRBD2. The V segment lost 3 bases and the J segment 15 bases; nucleotides outside the gene matches: 9. This CDR3 has 12 residues. CDR1 is GTSNPN and CDR2 is SVGIG in the germline V gene (reference sequence). CDR3 coding DNA: TGTGCCTGGAGCGAAGGACTAGCGCCAGGGTTCTTC. Protein sequence: CAWSEGLAPGFF.

The CDR3 reads CASIRTGLNTEAFF. In DNA form, the CDR3 reads TGTGCCAGTATTCGGACAGGGCTGAACACTGAAGCTTTCTTT. This chain joins TRBV19 and TRBJ1-1; 8 bases are shared with TRBD1. There are 14 residues in the CDR3. The germline CDR1 and CDR2 sequences are LNHDA and SQIVND (reference sequence). The J segment lost 0 bases and the V segment lost 7 bases, leaving 4 bases of the junction unmatched.

The chain employs TRBV7-2 and TRBJ1-6, with D tentatively TRBD1 (5 bases). Trimming removed 5 bases from V and 7 bases from J, with 15 bases in between. CDR3 length: 15 residues. CDR1 is SGHTA, CDR2 FQGNSA, per germline. The CDR3: CASSPPRGFNSPLHF. Written as DNA, the CDR3 is TGTGCCAGCAGCCCCCCGCGGGGGTTCAATTCACCCCTCCACTTT.

The genes are TRBV29-1 and TRBJ1-4; a possible D gene is TRBD1 (5 bases). CDR1 SQVTM and CDR2 ANQGSEA come from the germline V gene. CDR3 length: 13 amino acids. The V end was cut by 3 bases, the J end by 4 bases, with 9 bases between. The CDR3 reads CSVDDSFNEKLFF. Written as DNA, the CDR3 is TGCAGCGTTGATGACAGCTTTAATGAAAAACTGTTTTTT.

The chain recombines TRBV15 with TRBJ2-1; 7 bases match TRBD1. From germline, CDR1 is LNHNV and CDR2 YYDKDF (reference sequence). The CDR3 loop spans 21 amino acids. Trimming took 3 bases from V and 2 from J; bases not matched to a gene: 22. CDR3 protein: CATSSSRGAGGSSIAYNEQFF. The CDR3 nucleotides are TGTGCCACCAGCAGTTCTAGAGGGGCAGGGGGTTCTAGCATCGCCTACAATGAGCAGTTCTTC.

CDR3 coding DNA: TGTGCCAGCAGCCCACTAGAGAGGCAACCAACTAACTATGGCTACACCTTC. Protein product: CASSPLERQPTNYGYTF. J is TRBJ1-2 and V is TRBV3-1 (or the pseudogene TRBV3-2); no firm D call. The CDR3 extends over 17 amino acids. Germline V CDR1 and CDR2: LGHDT, YNNKEL (reference sequence). The V and J ends lost 4 bases and 0 bases respectively, with 18 bases between them.

This sequence joins TRBV14 and TRBJ1-1, with D possibly TRBD1 on 5 matching bases. The CDR3 runs 15 residues. With 0 bases removed from V and 8 bases from J, the gap between germline ends came to 16 bases. Germline V CDR1 and CDR2: SGHDN, FVKESK. CDR3: CASSQDRQYGDEAFF. The CDR3, as DNA: TGTGCCAGCAGCCAAGATCGACAGTACGGTGACGAAGCTTTCTTT.